The clone carrying this T cell receptor beta chain was counted at least ten times. Its antigen remains unidentified. As to time point: longitudinal time-point 1 (baseline). Unsorted libraries were derived from 2 million PBMCs stored at -80 C. Template-switch 5'RACE cDNA synthesis added a 10-nucleotide unique molecular identifier. TCRdb re-derived calls from the 5' RACE reads in MiXCR, one entry per CDR3 protein. The top ten clones hold less than 8% of a sample with tens of thousands of distinct CDR3 sequences, approximately 11% of them seen once. This record belongs to a study of neurological immune-mediated disorders. Study conclusions and caveats: HTLV-1-associated myelopathy showed the most TCR clonal expansion; multiple sclerosis the least, below healthy controls.

Trimming cost V 6 bases and J 0 bases, with 6 bases left between them. Germline values: CDR1 MDHEN, CDR2 SYDVKM. This CDR3 has 12 residues. The TCR was taken from a male donor with HTLV-1-associated myelopathy (HAM/TSP). The genes are TRBV28 and TRBJ2-7; no reliable D call. Sequencing input: PBMCs. CDR3 protein: CASRTDSYEQYF. The CDR3 region has the DNA TGTGCCAGCAGGACGGACTCCTACGAGCAGTACTTC.